The rows below give T cell receptor beta chains drawn from one sample of a study of neurological immune-mediated disorders. TCRdb used MiXCR to reprocess the 5' RACE reads, holding one entry per CDR3 protein. The sample lists approximately 66,000 distinct CDR3 sequences, 3.4% occurring once. The sequenced sample was PBMCs. These receptors all stem from a middle-aged man with multiple sclerosis. CDR3s include the opening cysteine and the closing phenylalanine or tryptophan. The D gene is left open where the match is weak. Size values are once, few and many counts, or a class for expanded clones, and some rows have none.

size: many
D: TRBD2
V: TRBV9
length: 17
J: TRBJ2-5
CDR3: CASSVGGASGPQETQYF
DNA: TGTGCCAGCAGCGTAGGGGGGGCTAGCGGGCCACAAGAGACCCAGTACTTC

size: many
D: NA
V: TRBV7-9
length: 12
J: TRBJ2-3
CDR3: CASSPYTDTQYF
DNA: TGTGCCAGCAGCCCCTACACAGATACGCAGTATTTT

size: many
D: TRBD1
V: TRBV12-3/TRBV12-4
length: 13
J: TRBJ1-5
CDR3: CASSRTGPQPQHF
DNA: TGTGCCAGCAGTCGGACAGGGCCCCAGCCCCAGCATTTT

size: many
D: TRBD2
V: TRBV6-2/TRBV6-3
length: 13
J: TRBJ2-2
CDR3: CASRRGATGELFF
DNA: TGTGCCAGCAGGCGGGGGGCGACCGGGGAGCTGTTTTTT

size: many
D: TRBD1
V: TRBV5-1
length: 15
J: TRBJ1-6
CDR3: CASSYGTAYNSPLHF
DNA: TGCGCCAGCAGTTACGGGACAGCCTATAATTCACCCCTCCACTTT

size: many
D: NA
V: TRBV5-6
length: 17
J: TRBJ1-3
CDR3: CASSWFRDKSSGNTIYF
DNA: TGTGCCAGCAGCTGGTTCCGGGACAAGAGCTCTGGAAACACCATATATTTT

size: medium-sized
D: NA
V: TRBV7-9
length: 15
J: TRBJ1-5
CDR3: CASSGTGPGNQPQHF
DNA: TGTGCCAGCAGCGGGACGGGGCCGGGCAATCAGCCCCAGCATTTT

size: many
D: NA
V: TRBV20-1
length: 12
J: TRBJ1-1
CDR3: CSASQPNTEAFF
DNA: TGCAGTGCTTCTCAGCCGAACACTGAAGCTTTCTTT

size: many
D: NA
V: TRBV20-1
length: 12
J: TRBJ2-7
CDR3: CSAREGNYEQYF
DNA: TGCAGTGCTAGGGAGGGGAACTACGAGCAGTACTTC

size: many
D: NA
V: TRBV5-1
length: 13
J: TRBJ1-2
CDR3: CASRKGGQDGYTF
DNA: TGCGCCAGCAGGAAGGGAGGGCAGGATGGCTACACCTTC

size: many
D: NA
V: TRBV30
length: 13
J: TRBJ1-3
CDR3: CAWSDKAGNTIYF
DNA: TGTGCCTGGAGTGACAAGGCTGGAAACACCATATATTTT

size: many
D: NA
V: TRBV12-5
length: 14
J: TRBJ2-5
CDR3: CASAPGYFGETQYF
DNA: NA

size: many
D: NA
V: TRBV15
length: 16
J: TRBJ1-5
CDR3: CATSGGGGGGNQPQHF
DNA: TGTGCCACCAGCGGGGGTGGCGGGGGAGGCAATCAGCCCCAGCATTTT

size: many
D: TRBD2
V: TRBV24-1
length: 18
J: TRBJ2-3
CDR3: CATSDTGTSGTSTDTQYF
DNA: TGTGCCACCAGTGACACGGGGACTAGCGGGACTAGCACAGATACGCAGTATTTT

size: many
D: NA
V: TRBV6-5
length: 15
J: TRBJ1-1
CDR3: CASSLGLVVGTEAFF
DNA: TGTGCCAGCAGTTTGGGGCTGGTCGTCGGCACTGAAGCTTTCTTT

size: many
D: NA
V: TRBV12-3/TRBV12-4
length: 15
J: TRBJ1-2
CDR3: CASRVGAPPDYGYTF
DNA: TGTGCCAGCAGGGTCGGGGCCCCCCCTGACTATGGCTACACCTTC

size: many
D: TRBD1
V: TRBV10-3
length: 11
J: TRBJ2-1
CDR3: CAARQGNEQFF
DNA: TGTGCCGCCCGACAGGGGAATGAGCAGTTCTTC

size: many
D: NA
V: TRBV20-1
length: 13
J: TRBJ2-5
CDR3: CSATLPGKETQYF
DNA: TGCAGTGCTACCCTCCCGGGGAAAGAGACCCAGTACTTC

size: many
D: TRBD1
V: TRBV5-1
length: 16
J: TRBJ2-1
CDR3: CASSSSGTGAYNEQFF
DNA: TGCGCCAGCAGCTCATCCGGGACAGGGGCCTACAATGAGCAGTTCTTC

size: many
D: TRBD1
V: TRBV28
length: 14
J: TRBJ2-7
CDR3: CASSAIQGAGEQYF
DNA: TGTGCCAGCAGTGCTATACAGGGGGCTGGGGAGCAGTACTTC

size: many
D: TRBD2
V: TRBV3-1
length: 16
J: TRBJ2-3
CDR3: CASSPLTSTSTDTQYF
DNA: TGTGCCAGCAGCCCCCTGACTAGCACAAGCACAGATACGCAGTATTTT

size: many
D: NA
V: TRBV20-1
length: 16
J: TRBJ2-3
CDR3: CSARPRREGRTDTQYF
DNA: TGCAGTGCTAGACCCAGGAGAGAAGGGCGCACAGATACGCAGTATTTT

size: many
D: TRBD1
V: TRBV20-1
length: 15
J: TRBJ2-1
CDR3: CSARGGQGSYNEQFF
DNA: TGCAGTGCTAGAGGGGGACAGGGATCGTACAATGAGCAGTTCTTC

size: many
D: NA
V: TRBV5-1
length: 15
J: TRBJ2-7
CDR3: CASSSQSSSSYEQYF
DNA: TGCGCCAGCAGCTCCCAGAGTTCCAGCTCCTACGAGCAGTACTTC

size: many
D: TRBD1
V: TRBV10-3
length: 15
J: TRBJ2-5
CDR3: CAISEGDRVEETQYF
DNA: TGTGCCATCAGTGAGGGGGACAGGGTGGAAGAGACCCAGTACTTC

size: many
D: TRBD1
V: TRBV5-1
length: 13
J: TRBJ1-2
CDR3: CASSLGTGNGYTF
DNA: TGCGCCAGCAGCTTGGGGACAGGGAATGGCTACACCTTC

size: many
D: TRBD1
V: TRBV30
length: 13
J: TRBJ2-1
CDR3: CAWSEDRDNEQFF
DNA: TGTGCCTGGAGTGAGGACAGGGACAATGAGCAGTTCTTC

size: few
D: NA
V: TRBV7-9
length: 13
J: TRBJ1-3
CDR3: CASSWGFGNTIYF
DNA: TGTGCCAGCAGCTGGGGATTTGGAAACACCATATATTTT

size: many
D: NA
V: TRBV6-2/TRBV6-3
length: 15
J: TRBJ1-2
CDR3: CASSPYRDTLHGYTF
DNA: TGTGCCAGCAGTCCCTACCGCGACACCCTCCATGGCTACACCTTC

size: many
D: TRBD2
V: TRBV20-1
length: 18
J: TRBJ2-3
CDR3: CSAWASGRGDPFTDTQYF
DNA: TGCAGTGCTTGGGCTAGCGGGAGGGGGGATCCATTCACAGATACGCAGTATTTT

size: NA
D: TRBD1
V: TRBV7-6
length: 16
J: TRBJ2-7
CDR3: CASSIATGGLNYEQYF
DNA: TGTGCCAGCAGCATAGCGACAGGGGGCCTAAACTACGAGCAGTACTTC

size: NA
D: TRBD2
V: TRBV5-5
length: 16
J: TRBJ2-1
CDR3: CASSLEAAGGSGEQFF
DNA: TGTGCCAGCAGCTTGGAGGCAGCGGGGGGGTCGGGTGAGCAGTTCTTC

size: many
D: NA
V: TRBV6-5
length: 13
J: TRBJ1-1
CDR3: CASSIAGTTEAFF
DNA: TGTGCCAGCAGTATCGCCGGTACCACTGAAGCTTTCTTT

size: many
D: NA
V: TRBV10-3
length: 14
J: TRBJ2-2
CDR3: CAISESANTGELFF
DNA: TGTGCCATCAGTGAGTCGGCGAACACCGGGGAGCTGTTTTTT

size: many
D: NA
V: TRBV5-1
length: 15
J: TRBJ2-3
CDR3: CASSLVTGTTDTQYF
DNA: TGCGCCAGCAGCTTGGTGACAGGGACTACAGATACGCAGTATTTT

size: many
D: NA
V: TRBV5-1
length: 13
J: TRBJ2-7
CDR3: CASTLSGAREQYF
DNA: TGCGCCAGTACCCTCTCCGGGGCCCGCGAGCAGTACTTC

size: many
D: NA
V: TRBV12-3/TRBV12-4
length: 14
J: TRBJ2-3
CDR3: CASTRGVPTDTQYF
DNA: TGTGCCAGCACAAGGGGAGTCCCTACAGATACGCAGTATTTT

size: many
D: TRBD2
V: TRBV9
length: 15
J: TRBJ2-7
CDR3: CASSVDGSGGYEQYF
DNA: TGTGCCAGCAGCGTAGATGGGAGCGGGGGGTACGAGCAGTACTTC

size: many
D: NA
V: TRBV27
length: 14
J: TRBJ2-2
CDR3: CASSWGGGTGELFF
DNA: TGTGCCAGCAGCTGGGGAGGAGGCACCGGGGAGCTGTTTTTT

size: many
D: NA
V: TRBV10-3
length: 14
J: TRBJ1-2
CDR3: CAITASGWDGGYTF
DNA: TGTGCCATCACCGCCTCAGGGTGGGACGGAGGCTACACCTTC

size: many
D: TRBD2
V: TRBV30
length: 18
J: TRBJ2-1
CDR3: CAWSTTYPSGGRAYEQFF
DNA: TGTGCCTGGAGCACAACTTACCCCTCTGGCGGGAGGGCCTATGAGCAGTTCTTC

size: few
D: TRBD2
V: TRBV10-3
length: 20
J: TRBJ2-3
CDR3: CAITPWEASGENEVTDTQYF
DNA: TGTGCCATCACCCCGTGGGAGGCTAGCGGGGAGAACGAGGTCACAGATACGCAGTATTTT

size: many
D: TRBD1
V: TRBV7-9
length: 15
J: TRBJ2-7
CDR3: CASSSPGQGAYEQYF
DNA: TGTGCCAGCAGCTCACCGGGACAGGGGGCCTACGAGCAGTACTTC

size: few
D: NA
V: TRBV18
length: 17
J: TRBJ2-2
CDR3: CASSPPGTLWGTGELFF
DNA: TGTGCCAGCTCACCACCGGGGACCCTATGGGGCACCGGGGAGCTGTTTTTT

size: many
D: NA
V: TRBV20-1
length: 16
J: TRBJ2-6
CDR3: CSARDPTGSGANVLTF
DNA: TGCAGTGCTAGAGATCCAACAGGGTCTGGGGCCAACGTCCTGACTTTC

size: many
D: NA
V: TRBV7-8
length: 14
J: TRBJ2-1
CDR3: CASSPRVRANEQFF
DNA: TGTGCCAGCAGCCCCCGGGTTAGGGCGAATGAGCAGTTCTTC

size: many
D: TRBD1
V: TRBV7-9
length: 13
J: TRBJ1-2
CDR3: CASSPQGAAGYTF
DNA: TGTGCCAGCAGCCCGCAGGGGGCCGCTGGCTACACCTTC

size: many
D: NA
V: TRBV7-9
length: 14
J: TRBJ1-4
CDR3: CASSEVGLGEKLFF
DNA: TGTGCCAGCAGCGAGGTGGGCCTTGGTGAAAAACTGTTTTTT